This note documents a single TCR beta chain sequence. A much larger clone lies a single base off, so this may be a read error. The final CDR3 position lacks the conserved phenylalanine or tryptophan, pointing to a likely read error. The data were taken from a study of CD8+CD57+ T cells in acquired aplastic anemia. Turning to the study itself: Sorting CD4+ and CD8+ cells gave DNA averaging approximately 3 ug.

Whoever was chosen for sequencing had shown CD8+CD57+ cell expansion by flow cytometry. Trimming took 2 bases from V and 1 from J, leaving 8 bases between them. Germline loops: CDR1 DFQATT, CDR2 SNEGSKA (reference sequence). This CDR3 has 13 residues. Genomic DNA served as template for TCR beta VDJ and CDR3 profiling. A single record per CDR3 protein comes from TCRdb applying MiXCR to the reads. The table records 400,000 to 600,000 distinct CDR3 sequences, about a third of them present only once. Sequenced sample: sorted CD4+, CD8+, or CD8+CD57+ T cells (not recorded which) from PBMCs. The chain carries TRBV20-1 and TRBJ1-1; D not resolved. The source is a human donor with aplastic anemia. The CDR3 DNA is TGCAGTGCTAGATTTGCGGCGAACACTGAAGCTTTCCTT. The encoded protein is CSARFAANTEAFL.